Each of the 30 T cell receptor beta chains below was sequenced from the same sample in a study of PD-L1 blockade in urothelial cancer. As for time point: pretreatment peripheral blood. Data came from immunoSEQ multiplex PCR; TCRdb stores just in-frame clones and leaves some out. The sample consists of about 93,000 clones, around 91% of them appearing once. Sequencing was performed on PBMCs, taken around atezolizumab (anti-PD-L1) treatment. All receptors come from a man aged 55-75 years with urothelial cancer.

This clone has only one observation. J is TRBJ1-1 and V is TRBV5-1; unclear D gene. Looked up from germline, CDR1 is SGHRS and CDR2 is YFSETQ. CDR3 length: 12 residues. V was pared by 4 bases and J by 8 bases, with 12 bases between. CDR3 in amino acids: CASSPRGSEAFF. CDR3 in DNA: TGCGCCAGCAGCCCACGCGGGAGCGAAGCTTTCTTT.

J is TRBJ2-7 and V is TRBV2, with D perhaps TRBD1 (6 bases). V dropped 4 bases and J dropped 6 bases, with 13 bases sitting between them. The CDR3 extends over 13 amino acids. The germline V gene has CDR1 SNHLY and CDR2 FYNNEI. This CDR3 is CASSVQGSGEQYF. CDR3 DNA sequence: TGTGCCAGCAGTGTGCAGGGGTCCGGCGAGCAGTACTTC.

The chain employs TRBV5-4 and TRBJ2-5, with 8 positions matching TRBD2. Unmatched junction bases numbered 4, after V lost 5 bases and J lost 4 bases. The CDR3 has 13 residues. The V gene's germline CDR1 is SGHNT and CDR2 YYREEE (reference sequence). The CDR3 nucleotides are TGTGCCAGCAGTACTAGCGGCGGAGAGACCCAGTACTTC. It translates to CASSTSGGETQYF.

The rearrangement uses TRBV2 and TRBJ1-1, with 8 bases matching TRBD1. With 8 bases clipped from V and 0 bases from J, the junction kept 5 bases outside the gene matches. The CDR3 extends over 14 amino acids. Germline V lookup: CDR1 SNHLY, CDR2 FYNNEI. The CDR3 is CASAPGGVNTEAFF. The CDR3 coding sequence is TGTGCCAGCGCACCAGGGGGCGTGAACACTGAAGCTTTCTTT.

V usage is TRBV5-4 and J usage is TRBJ1-1; no reliable D call. The CDR3 is 13 amino acids. V was clipped by 4 bases and J by 2 bases, with 9 bases between them. From germline, CDR1 is SGHNT and CDR2 YYREEE (reference sequence). The CDR3, as DNA: TGTGCCAGCAGCCTAAGTTTTAACACTGAAGCTTTCTTT. As protein: CASSLSFNTEAFF.

The genes are TRBV4-3 and TRBJ2-1; 9 bases map to TRBD2. J was trimmed by 3 bases and V by 0 bases; bases with no gene match: 9. The CDR3 loop spans 18 amino acids. Germline V CDR1 and CDR2: LGHNA, YSLEER. The CDR3 spells CASSQEEVAGVIYNEQFF. The CDR3 DNA sequence: TGCGCCAGCAGCCAAGAAGAGGTAGCGGGGGTAATCTACAATGAGCAGTTCTTC.

The rearrangement links TRBV6-5 to TRBJ1-2, with D possibly being TRBD1 (5 bases). Germline V gene lookup returns CDR1 MNHEY and CDR2 SVGAGI. The CDR3 length is 16 residues. The V end lost 4 bases, the J end lost 4 bases, and 19 bases lay between the germline ends. CDR3 DNA sequence: TGTGCCAGCAGTTGGGAGGGACCGCGACACCCCTATGGCTACACCTTC. Translation gives CASSWEGPRHPYGYTF.

The chain joins TRBV4-3 to TRBJ2-2; perhaps TRBD2 as D (6 bases). V shed 4 bases and J shed 4 bases, with 16 bases lying between them. The CDR3 runs 16 residues. The V gene's germline CDR1 is LGHNA and CDR2 YSLEER. The CDR3 reads CASSLSAGHRTGELFF. DNA for the CDR3: TGCGCCAGCAGCCTATCGGCGGGGCATCGCACCGGGGAGCTGTTTTTT.

The CDR3 reads CASSMAGQGYYEQYF. CDR3 nucleotides: TGCGCCAGCAGCATGGCGGGACAGGGATACTACGAGCAGTACTTC. The chain has TRBV5-1 and TRBJ2-7; 9 bases match TRBD1. Losses at the gene ends were 4 bases for V and 3 bases for J; bases not matched to a gene: 8. The CDR3 extends over 15 amino acids. From germline, CDR1 is SGHRS and CDR2 YFSETQ.

The rearrangement links TRBV10-1 to TRBJ2-7, with D possibly TRBD2 on 6 matching bases. Trimming stripped 3 bases from V and 2 bases from J, with 8 bases between. Germline CDR1 and CDR2: WNHNN and SYGVQD (reference sequence). The CDR3 contains 13 residues. CDR3 sequence: CASSDGGTYEQYF. For the CDR3, the DNA is TGCGCCAGCAGTGACGGGGGAACCTACGAGCAGTACTTC.

This sequence joins TRBV28 and TRBJ1-5, with D possibly TRBD1 on 6 matching bases. Germline lookup yields CDR1 MDHEN and CDR2 SYDVKM. This CDR3 spans 16 amino acids. V lost 7 bases and J 2 bases, leaving 18 bases between the germline ends. CDR3 protein: CASTDLQGLGNQPQHF. The CDR3 nucleotides read TGTGCCAGCACAGACTTACAGGGTTTAGGCAATCAGCCCCAGCATTTT.

The CDR3 is CATSGGGDEKLFF. CDR3 nucleotides: TGTGCCACCTCAGGGGGCGGAGATGAAAAACTGTTTTTT. This chain connects TRBV19 to TRBJ1-4; 8 bases fit TRBD1. The V gene end was trimmed by 10 bases and the J gene end by 6 bases; junction bases not matched to a gene: 7. From germline, CDR1 is LNHDA and CDR2 SQIVND (reference sequence). This CDR3 spans 13 amino acids.

This clone was counted between two and nine times. This chain uses TRBV19 with TRBJ2-1; 10 nucleotides align to TRBD2. V shed 6 bases and J 6 bases; nucleotides not matched to a gene: 8. The germline gives CDR1 LNHDA, CDR2 SQIVND (reference sequence). The CDR3 is 15 residues long. The CDR3 nucleotides read TGTGCCAGTAGCCCCACCGGGACTAGCGTCAATGAGCAGTTCTTC. Its translation: CASSPTGTSVNEQFF.

This clone was recorded only once. The rearrangement links TRBV19 to TRBJ1-2; 10 bases agree with TRBD1. J was trimmed by 6 bases and V by 5 bases; bases with no gene match: 9. CDR3 length equals 15 residues. Germline CDR1 and CDR2: LNHDA and SQIVND (reference sequence). The CDR3 DNA is TGTGCCAGTAGTGAAGACAGGGGGCAAGTTAATGGCTACACCTTC. Translating it yields CASSEDRGQVNGYTF.

The CDR3 sequence: CASTLWGGQGYTF. CDR3 in DNA: TGTGCCAGCACCCTGTGGGGGGGGCAAGGCTACACCTTC. V is TRBV5-6 and J is TRBJ1-2, with a possible D match to TRBD1 (6 bases). V lost 6 bases to trimming and J lost 8 bases, with 17 bases between them. This CDR3 comprises 13 residues. Germline V CDR1 and CDR2: SGHDT, YYEEEE. Based on the CDR3 plus reference TRBV5-6 and TRBJ1-2, the full variable domain is DAGVTQSPTHLIKTRGQQVTLRCSPKSGHDTVSWYQQALGQGPQFIFQYYEEEERQRGNFPDRFSGHQFPNYSSELNVNALLLGDSALYLCASTLWGGQGYTFGSGTRLTVV.

The rearrangement joins TRBV5-5 to TRBJ1-5; D may be TRBD1 (6 bases). The CDR3 sequence is 16 residues long. Trimming stripped 0 bases from V and 6 bases from J, with 16 bases between. Germline CDR1 and CDR2: SGHKS and YYEKEE (reference sequence). The CDR3 region is CASSLEAGEGSQPQHF. The CDR3 DNA is TGTGCCAGCAGCTTGGAGGCAGGGGAGGGTAGTCAGCCCCAGCATTTT. The full variable domain, rest sourced from reference TRBV5-5 and TRBJ1-5, is DAGVTQSPTHLIKTRGQQVTLRCSPISGHKSVSWYQQVLGQGPQFIFQYYEKEERGRGNFPDRFSARQFPNYSSELNVNALLLGDSALYLCASSLEAGEGSQPQHFGDGTRLSIL.

This rearrangement joins TRBV7-8 to TRBJ2-5; TRBD1 might be the D (6 bases). Trimming took 1 base from V and 4 from J, leaving 10 bases between them. The CDR3 covers 14 residues. Germline CDR1 reads SGHVS; CDR2 reads FQNEAQ. The CDR3 region has the DNA TGTGCCAGCAGCTTAGAGTCCAGGGGAGAGACCCAGTACTTC. This gives the protein CASSLESRGETQYF.

A few counts support this clone. This chain uses TRBV7-3 with TRBJ1-1, with 10 bases identical to TRBD1. This CDR3 is 15 amino acids long. Germline values: CDR1 SGHTA, CDR2 FQGTGA. The V gene end was trimmed by 5 bases and the J gene end by 4 bases; junction bases not matched to a gene: 7. The CDR3, as DNA: TGTGCCAGCAGCCTGACAGGGGGCGGAGGCACTGAAGCTTTCTTT. It is translated as CASSLTGGGGTEAFF.

This clone was seen only once. This chain joins TRBV9 and TRBJ2-1; TRBD2 matches at 10 bases. The junction had 10 bases not matched to a gene; V was cut back by 3 bases and J by 4 bases. CDR3 size: 17 residues. Germline lookup yields CDR1 SGDLS and CDR2 YYNGEE. The CDR3 coding sequence is TGTGCCAGCAGCGCAACATCCACTAGCGGGGTATACAATGAGCAGTTCTTC. The encoded protein is CASSATSTSGVYNEQFF.

The CDR3 DNA reads as TGTGCCAGCAGCGAGGGGGGGACAGGGGCAGGGACCCAGTACTTC. Translated, it gives CASSEGGTGAGTQYF. J is TRBJ2-5 and V is TRBV7-3, with 10 bases identical to TRBD1. J gave up 7 bases and V 5 bases, and 10 bases lay outside the gene matches. This CDR3 region has 15 residues. CDR1 and CDR2 from the germline V gene are SGHTA and FQGTGA.

The rearrangement uses TRBV4-2 and TRBJ2-3, with 13 bases that match TRBD2. Germline lookup yields CDR1 LGHNA and CDR2 YNFKEQ. The CDR3 covers 16 residues. The V gene end was trimmed by 6 bases and the J gene end by 4 bases; junction bases not matched to a gene: 7. The CDR3 here is CASRLRLAGGPDTQYF. The CDR3 DNA sequence: TGTGCCAGCAGACTTAGACTAGCGGGGGGCCCAGATACGCAGTATTTT.

This chain uses TRBV7-9 with TRBJ2-1; D is possibly TRBD2 (6 bases). Germline V gene lookup returns CDR1 SEHNR and CDR2 FQNEAQ (reference sequence). V lost 5 bases and J lost 0, with 11 bases in between. The CDR3 extends over 15 amino acids. The CDR3 region is CASSRGTDSYNEQFF. CDR3 coding DNA: TGTGCCAGCAGCCGGGGGACGGACTCCTACAATGAGCAGTTCTTC.

This chain uses TRBV25-1 with TRBJ1-4, with 7 bases that match TRBD1. Germline-derived CDR1 and CDR2 are MGHDK and SYGVNS. Trimming removed 8 bases from V and 12 bases from J; junction bases left unmatched: 18. The CDR3 totals 15 residues. The CDR3 DNA reads as TGTGCCAGCTCAGCTAGGGTGGACAGGCCCAGACAACTGTTTTTT. Translating it yields CASSARVDRPRQLFF. Together with reference TRBV25-1 and TRBJ1-4, the CDR3 gives the full variable domain: EADIYQTPRYLVIGTGKKITLECSQTMGHDKMYWYQQDPGMELHLIHYSYGVNSTEKGDLSSESTVSRIRTEHFPLTLESARPSHTSQYLCASSARVDRPRQLFFGSGTQLSVL.

This chain joins TRBV21-1 and TRBJ2-3; the table assigns TRBD2, which was not confirmed against the DNA. TRBV21-1 is a recognized pseudogene. CDR3 length: 14 amino acids. DNA for the CDR3: TGTGCCAGCAGCCCCCAATTCGGAGAGGATACGCAGTATTTT. Protein: CASSPQFGEDTQYF.

The sample holds one count of this clone. The rearrangement joins TRBV5-6 to TRBJ2-3; perhaps TRBD2 as D (5 bases). V was trimmed by 3 bases and J by 0 bases, leaving 5 bases between them. Germline V lookup: CDR1 SGHDT, CDR2 YYEEEE. The CDR3 has 13 amino acids. Written as DNA, the CDR3 is TGTGCCAGCAGCTGGACTAGCACAGATACGCAGTATTTT. This encodes CASSWTSTDTQYF.

This clone appeared a single time. The chain combines TRBV7-8 with TRBJ2-1, with D unresolved. There are 13 residues in the CDR3. Deletions cut 6 bases from V and 6 bases from J, with 12 bases between. Germline CDR1 SGHVS, CDR2 FQNEAQ. The CDR3 DNA reads as TGTGCCAGCAGTAAAAAGCCAGGCAATGAGCAGTTCTTC. The encoded protein is CASSKKPGNEQFF.

The CDR3: CASSVFGGNEAFF. The CDR3 nucleotides read TGTGCCAGCAGCGTATTCGGCGGCAATGAAGCTTTCTTT. The chain joins TRBV9 to TRBJ1-1; D gene unclear. The CDR3 has 13 amino acids. The V end lost 1 base, the J end lost 7 bases, and 11 bases lay between the germline ends. CDR1 is SGDLS, CDR2 YYNGEE, per germline.

The chain is built from TRBV2 and TRBJ1-1; D unclear. Per germline, CDR1 SNHLY and CDR2 FYNNEI. The V and J ends lost 5 bases and 0 bases respectively, with 7 bases between them. This CDR3 has 13 amino acids. For the CDR3, the DNA is TGTGCCAGCAGTACCCAGTTGAACACTGAAGCTTTCTTT. It codes for CASSTQLNTEAFF.

The V call is TRBV19, the J call TRBJ2-7; the match to TRBD2 covers 13 bases. Looked up from germline, CDR1 is LNHDA and CDR2 is SQIVND (reference sequence). The CDR3 totals 15 residues. Germline trimming cut 6 bases from V and 2 bases from J; bases unmatched to any gene: 4. The CDR3 nucleotides are TGTGCCAGTAGCTTCACTAGCGGGAGGGCCTACGAGCAGTACTTC. Its protein is CASSFTSGRAYEQYF. Full variable domain (remainder filled in from reference TRBV19 and TRBJ2-7): DGGITQSPKYLFRKEGQNVTLSCEQNLNHDAMYWYRQDPGQGLRLIYYSQIVNDFQKGDIAEGYSVSREKKESFPLTVTSAQKNPTAFYLCASSFTSGRAYEQYFGPGTRLTVT.

J is TRBJ2-1 and V is TRBV7-9; 11 bases agree with TRBD2. V lost 7 bases, J lost 5 bases, and 16 bases stayed unmatched. This CDR3 spans 18 amino acids. Germline V gene data show CDR1 as SEHNR and CDR2 as FQNEAQ (reference sequence). The CDR3 spells CASTLRFASGGQDNEQFF. The DNA for the CDR3 is TGTGCCAGCACCCTTAGATTCGCTAGCGGGGGGCAAGACAATGAGCAGTTCTTC.